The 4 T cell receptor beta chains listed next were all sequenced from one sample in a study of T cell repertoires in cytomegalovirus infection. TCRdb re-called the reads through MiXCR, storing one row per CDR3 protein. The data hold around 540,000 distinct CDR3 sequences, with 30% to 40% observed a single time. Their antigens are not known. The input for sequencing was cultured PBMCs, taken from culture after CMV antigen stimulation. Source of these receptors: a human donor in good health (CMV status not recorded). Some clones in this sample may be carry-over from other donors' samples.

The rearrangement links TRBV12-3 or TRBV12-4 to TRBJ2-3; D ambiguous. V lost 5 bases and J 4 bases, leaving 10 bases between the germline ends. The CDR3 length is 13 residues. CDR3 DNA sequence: TGTGCCAGCAGTCAGAGATTCCCAGATACGCAGTATTTT. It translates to CASSQRFPDTQYF.

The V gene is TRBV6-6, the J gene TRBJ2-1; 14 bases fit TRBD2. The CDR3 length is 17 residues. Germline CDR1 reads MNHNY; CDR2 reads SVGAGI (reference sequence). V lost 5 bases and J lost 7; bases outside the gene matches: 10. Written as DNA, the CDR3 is TGTGCCAGCAGTAGGTCCCTGGGACTAGCGGGAGATAATGAGCAGTTCTTC. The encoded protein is CASSRSLGLAGDNEQFF.

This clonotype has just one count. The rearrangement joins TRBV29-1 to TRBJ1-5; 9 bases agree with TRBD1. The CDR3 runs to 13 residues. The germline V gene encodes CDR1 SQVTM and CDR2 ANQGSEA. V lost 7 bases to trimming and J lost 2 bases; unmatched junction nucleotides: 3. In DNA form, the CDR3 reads TGCAGCGCGGGACAGGGAGGCAATCAGCCCCAGCATTTT. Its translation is CSAGQGGNQPQHF.

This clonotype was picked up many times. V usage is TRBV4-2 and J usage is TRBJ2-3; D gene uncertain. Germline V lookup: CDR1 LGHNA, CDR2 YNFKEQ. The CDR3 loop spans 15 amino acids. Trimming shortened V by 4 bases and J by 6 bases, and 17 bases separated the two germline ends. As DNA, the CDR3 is TGTGCCAGCAGCCCCGTGGGAACCCCCCAGGATACGCAGTATTTT. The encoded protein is CASSPVGTPQDTQYF.